This paragraph covers one TCR beta chain sequence. The antigen is undetermined. This entry belongs to a study of T cell repertoires in cytomegalovirus infection. The wider study: HLA-B-restricted CMV epitopes that are well studied, plus recently identified HLA-C-restricted ones, were used by the study. Matching HLA type and CMV infection were both indicated by public TCR beta signatures. Study-level points and caveats: Carriage of CMV together with the relevant HLA was identifiable through cumulative public TCR beta family frequency.

MiXCR, applied by TCRdb to the reads, yields one record per CDR3 protein. The sample contains over 100,000 distinct CDR3 sequences, around 31% of which appear only once. CDR3 length: 16 residues. The V end was cut by 1 base, the J end by 1 base, with 13 bases between. The germline gives CDR1 SEHNR, CDR2 FQNEAQ (reference sequence). The sequencing used CD8+ T cells from cultured PBMCs, collected from culture after CMV antigen stimulation. The sequence was collected from a human donor in good health (CMV status not recorded). Some clones in this sample may be carry-over from other donors' samples. The chain is built from TRBV7-9 and TRBJ1-2; D ambiguous. In DNA, the CDR3 is TGTGCCAGCAGCTTAGTTTCGGTGATGGATAACTATGGCTACACCTTC. Protein product: CASSLVSVMDNYGYTF.